The T cell receptor (beta chain) described here comes from a study of shared clonotypes between healthy human individuals. Study-wide background: Aged 18 to 49, the donors were a couple of women and a few men.

TCRdb's copy holds only in-frame clones and misses some; the assay was immunoSEQ multiplex PCR. The data hold roughly 2,500,000 clones, with 93% observed a single time. CDR3 length: 16 amino acids. J gave up 0 bases and V 5 bases, and 5 bases lay outside the gene matches. The germline V gene encodes CDR1 MDHEN and CDR2 SYDVKM. The TCR originated in a man younger than 35 in good health. Some clones in this sample may be carry-over from other donors' samples. This chain joins TRBV28 and TRBJ1-5, with 9 nucleotides matching TRBD1. Source material: naive CD4+ T cells from PBMCs. The sample's subset: CD45RA+ positively selected. In DNA, the CDR3 is TGTGCCAGCAGTACTCGACAGGGGGTTAGCAATCAGCCCCAGCATTTT. Translated: CASSTRQGVSNQPQHF.